These 15 T cell receptor beta chains were all obtained from the same sample, sequenced in a study of blood T cell repertoires in COVID-19. Repertoires were generated with immunoSEQ multiplex PCR, while TCRdb's copy carries only in-frame clones and drops some. Found here are over 150,000 clones, nearly 90% of them singletons; the top ten hold about 2.1%. The sample was peripheral blood. These receptors were obtained from a man between 18 and 29 years old who had recovered from COVID-19.

The J gene is TRBJ1-1, the V gene TRBV30; no clear D. CDR3 length equals 13 residues. Trimming took off 4 bases at V and 1 base at J, with 10 bases between the two ends. The germline CDR1 and CDR2 sequences are GTSNPN and SVGIG (reference sequence). The CDR3 DNA follows: TGTGCCTGGAATAATGAACAGAACACTGAAGCTTTCTTT. Amino acid sequence: CAWNNEQNTEAFF.

This chain joins TRBV7-2 and TRBJ2-1; 15 bases map to TRBD2. The trim removed 4 bases at V and 9 bases at J, leaving 10 bases unmatched. There are 17 residues in the CDR3. The germline V gene has CDR1 SGHTA and CDR2 FQGNSA. CDR3 loop: CASSSTGLAGGVGEQFF. The CDR3 DNA reads as TGTGCCAGCAGCTCAACCGGACTAGCGGGAGGGGTTGGTGAGCAGTTCTTC.

The V call is TRBV21-1, the J call TRBJ2-2; the DNA was not used to check the table's D call, TRBD1. TRBV21-1 corresponds to a pseudogene. The CDR3 is 20 residues long. Here the CDR3 reads CASSKPKSGCRDTLRRELFF. The CDR3, as DNA: TGTGCCAGCAGCAAACCGAAAAGTGGGTGCCGGGACACCTTAAGGCGGGAGCTGTTTTTT.

J is TRBJ1-5 and V is TRBV9; 7 bases line up with TRBD1. Germline trimming cut 4 bases from V and 3 bases from J; bases unmatched to any gene: 7. This CDR3 is built from 15 residues. Germline lookup yields CDR1 SGDLS and CDR2 YYNGEE. The CDR3 is CASSLDTGVNQPQHF. The CDR3 nucleotides read TGTGCCAGCAGCCTTGACACAGGGGTCAATCAGCCCCAGCATTTT.

The sample holds one count of this clone. The rearrangement uses TRBV18 and TRBJ2-7, with 13 positions matching TRBD2. Trimming took 0 bases from V and 6 from J; bases not matched to a gene: 11. Germline V gives CDR1 KGHSH, CDR2 LQKENI. The length of the CDR3 is 18 residues. The CDR3 nucleotides are TGTGCCAGCTCACCACCGTCTGGACTAGCGGGAGCAGGGGGCGAGCAGTACTTC. Translated: CASSPPSGLAGAGGEQYF.

This chain connects TRBV6-2 or TRBV6-3 to TRBJ2-7; TRBD1 agrees at 8 bases. Unmatched junction bases numbered 19, after V lost 2 bases and J lost 7 bases. The CDR3 is made up of 18 amino acids. Germline assignment: CDR1 MNHEY and CDR2 SVGEGT. CDR3 DNA sequence: TGTGCCAGCAGTTACCCAACGACAGGGGACCCCACTTTGGTTGAGCAGTACTTC. The encoded protein is CASSYPTTGDPTLVEQYF.

The genes are TRBV2 and TRBJ2-7; a weak D match, TRBD2 (5 bases). The V end was cut by 6 bases, the J end by 3 bases, with 12 bases between. This CDR3 spans 13 amino acids. In germline, CDR1 is SNHLY, CDR2 FYNNEI. As DNA, the CDR3 is TGTGCCAGCAGGAGAGACGGGATCTACGAGCAGTACTTC. This codes for CASRRDGIYEQYF.

The chain recombines TRBV9 with TRBJ1-4; weak D call: TRBD1 (5 bases). Trimming stripped 0 bases from V and 0 bases from J, with 9 bases between. In germline, CDR1 is SGDLS, CDR2 YYNGEE. CDR3 size: 16 residues. This CDR3 reads CASSVGQSATNEKLFF. CDR3 DNA sequence: TGTGCCAGCAGCGTAGGACAGAGCGCAACTAATGAAAAACTGTTTTTT.

This clone appeared a single time. The DNA for the CDR3 is TGCGCCAGCAGCCAGTCGGGACAGCGTATGAACACTGAAGCTTTCTTT. It yields the protein CASSQSGQRMNTEAFF. The V call is TRBV4-1, the J call TRBJ1-1; 7 bases match TRBD1. Germline loops: CDR1 MGHRA, CDR2 YSYEKL. J was trimmed by 0 bases and V by 3 bases; bases with no gene match: 7. The CDR3 runs 16 residues.

The chain recombines TRBV5-1 with TRBJ1-5, with 9 positions matching TRBD1. The CDR3 runs to 18 residues. V was pared by 3 bases and J by 6 bases, with 16 bases of the junction left unmatched. Germline values: CDR1 SGHRS, CDR2 YFSETQ. The CDR3 DNA reads TGCGCCAGCAGCTCGATAGTTGGGGACAGGGACCAAAGTCAGCCCCAGCATTTT. It encodes CASSSIVGDRDQSQPQHF.

The chain is built from TRBV6-2 or TRBV6-3 and TRBJ1-1; D might be TRBD1 (6 bases). CDR3 length equals 13 residues. Germline CDR1 and CDR2: MNHEY and SVGEGT. The germline V and J ends were trimmed by 5 bases and 5 bases, with 12 bases remaining between them. CDR3 in DNA: TGTGCCAGCAGTACAGGGCGGAAGACTGAAGCTTTCTTT. Translated: CASSTGRKTEAFF.

The rearrangement links TRBV7-3 to TRBJ2-7, with D possibly matching TRBD1 (6 bases). The germline gives CDR1 SGHTA, CDR2 FQGTGA. CDR3 length: 16 residues. V was trimmed by 5 bases and J by 0 bases, leaving 17 bases between them. The CDR3 DNA reads TGTGCCAGCAGCCCGATGGGGGCGGCCAGCTCCTACGAGCAGTACTTC. Its protein product is CASSPMGAASSYEQYF.

The chain uses TRBV10-3 and TRBJ2-7; 10 nucleotides line up with TRBD2. Germline CDR1 is ENHRY and CDR2 is SYGVKD. There are 14 residues in the CDR3. V trimming: 6 bases; J trimming: 6 bases; junction bases outside the gene matches: 8. CDR3 nucleotide sequence: TGTGCCATCAGACCCGGGACTAGCGTTGGCGAGCAGTACTTC. It translates to CAIRPGTSVGEQYF.

The chain is built from TRBV15 and TRBJ2-1, with 9 positions matching TRBD2. The CDR3 spans 18 residues. Germline CDR1 LNHNV, CDR2 YYDKDF (reference sequence). Germline trimming cut 0 bases from V and 0 bases from J; bases unmatched to any gene: 6. CDR3 DNA sequence: TGTGCCACCAGCAGAGATCGGGGTAGCGGGAGCTCCTACAATGAGCAGTTCTTC. It is translated as CATSRDRGSGSSYNEQFF.

This clone has a single count. The rearrangement joins TRBV10-1 to TRBJ1-1; TRBD1 might be the D (6 bases). This CDR3 region has 13 residues. CDR1 is WNHNN, CDR2 SYGVQD, per germline (reference sequence). The germline V and J ends were trimmed by 5 bases and 5 bases, with 12 bases remaining between them. CDR3 DNA: TGCGCCAGCAGTAGGGGGTACGCGACTGAAGCTTTCTTT. This gives the protein CASSRGYATEAFF.